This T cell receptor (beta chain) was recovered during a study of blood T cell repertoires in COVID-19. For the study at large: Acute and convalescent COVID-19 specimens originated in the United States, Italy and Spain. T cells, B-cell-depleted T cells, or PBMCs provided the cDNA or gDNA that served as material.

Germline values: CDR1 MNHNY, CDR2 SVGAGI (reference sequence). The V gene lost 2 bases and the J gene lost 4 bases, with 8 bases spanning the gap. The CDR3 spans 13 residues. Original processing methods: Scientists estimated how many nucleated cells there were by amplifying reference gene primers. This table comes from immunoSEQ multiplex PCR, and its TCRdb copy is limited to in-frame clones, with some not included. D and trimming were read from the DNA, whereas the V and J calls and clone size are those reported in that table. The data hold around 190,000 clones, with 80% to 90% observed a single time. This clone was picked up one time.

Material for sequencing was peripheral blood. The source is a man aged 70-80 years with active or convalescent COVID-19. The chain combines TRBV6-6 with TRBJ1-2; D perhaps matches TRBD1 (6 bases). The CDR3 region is CASSYAQGYGYTF. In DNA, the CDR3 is TGTGCCAGCAGTTACGCACAGGGCTATGGCTACACCTTC.